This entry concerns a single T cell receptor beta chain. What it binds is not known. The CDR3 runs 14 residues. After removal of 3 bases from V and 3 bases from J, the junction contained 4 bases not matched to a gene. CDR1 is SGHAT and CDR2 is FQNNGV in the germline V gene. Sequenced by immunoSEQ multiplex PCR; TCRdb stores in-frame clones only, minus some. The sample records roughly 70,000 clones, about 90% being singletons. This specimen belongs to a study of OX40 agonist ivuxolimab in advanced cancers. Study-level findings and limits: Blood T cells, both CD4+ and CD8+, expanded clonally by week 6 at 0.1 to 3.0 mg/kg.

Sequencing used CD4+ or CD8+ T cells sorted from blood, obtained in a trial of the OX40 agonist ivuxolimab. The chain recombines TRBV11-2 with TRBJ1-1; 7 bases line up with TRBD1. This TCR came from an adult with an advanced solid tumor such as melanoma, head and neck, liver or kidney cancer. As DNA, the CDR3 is TGTGCCAGCAGCTTGGCAGGGGGGGACACTGAAGCTTTCTTT. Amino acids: CASSLAGGDTEAFF.